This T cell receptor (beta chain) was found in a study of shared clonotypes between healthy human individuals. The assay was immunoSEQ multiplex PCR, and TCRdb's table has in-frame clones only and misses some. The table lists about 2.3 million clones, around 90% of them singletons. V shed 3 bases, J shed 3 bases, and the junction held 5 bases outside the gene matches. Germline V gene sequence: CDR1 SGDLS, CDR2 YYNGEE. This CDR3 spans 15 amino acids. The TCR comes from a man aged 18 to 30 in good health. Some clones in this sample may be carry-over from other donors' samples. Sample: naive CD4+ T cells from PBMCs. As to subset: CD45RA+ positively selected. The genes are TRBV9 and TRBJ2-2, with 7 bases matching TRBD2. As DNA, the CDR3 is TGTGCCAGCAGCGCCCCCCGGGGGGACACCGGGGAGCTGTTTTTT. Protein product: CASSAPRGDTGELFF.